Each of the 20 T cell receptor beta chains below was sequenced from the same sample in a study of T-cell memory formation after mild COVID-19. TCRdb used MiXCR to reprocess the 5' RACE reads, holding one entry per CDR3 protein. The sample contains more than 400,000 distinct CDR3 sequences, 15% to 20% of which appear only once. The specimen sequenced was PBMCs or a T cell subset sorted from them (not recorded which). These receptors all come from an adult woman who had mild COVID-19 (a few samples of this study predate the infection). Cell type and time point are not known.

V gene TRBV24-1 combines with J gene TRBJ2-7; D unclear. The CDR3 is 15 residues long. Germline V gene lookup returns CDR1 KGHDR and CDR2 SFDVKD. Between the trimmed V and J ends, which lost 2 bases and 1 base, there was a span of 11 bases. CDR3 sequence: CATSDSASPSYEQYF. DNA of the CDR3: TGTGCCACCAGTGATTCCGCCAGCCCTTCCTACGAGCAGTACTTC.

This clonotype was observed a handful of times. The CDR3 nucleotides are TGTGCCAGCAGTGAAATTGGCACTGAAGCTTTCTTT. Its protein product is CASSEIGTEAFF. V and J are TRBV6-1 and TRBJ1-1; D gene uncertain. This CDR3 is 12 amino acids long. Germline V gene data show CDR1 as MNHNS and CDR2 as SASEGT. V lost 2 bases and J 4 bases, leaving 5 bases between the germline ends.

This clonotype turned up a few times. This chain links TRBV20-1 with TRBJ1-2; D not certain. V dropped 1 base and J dropped 10 bases, with 13 bases sitting between them. This CDR3 is 12 amino acids long. CDR1 is DFQATT, CDR2 SNEGSKA, per germline (reference sequence). CDR3 sequence (DNA): TGCAGTGCTAGAGCGGGCCCGGAGGTCTACACCTTC. It codes for CSARAGPEVYTF.

CDR3 DNA: TGTGCCACCAGCAGACGGCAGGGTAATCAGCCCCAGCATTTT. Protein: CATSRRQGNQPQHF. The genes are TRBV15 and TRBJ1-5; weak D call: TRBD1 (5 bases). Trimming pared 2 bases from V and 4 bases from J, leaving 9 bases between. Germline CDR1 LNHNV, CDR2 YYDKDF (reference sequence). This CDR3 has 14 residues.

This clonotype was seen more than once but under ten times. The rearrangement uses TRBV12-3 or TRBV12-4 and TRBJ1-2, with 9 bases fitting TRBD1. Trimming cost V 6 bases and J 5 bases; bases outside gene matches: 4. The CDR3 covers 13 residues. Here the CDR3 reads CASRAGQGYGYTF. The CDR3, as DNA: TGTGCCAGCAGAGCGGGACAGGGTTATGGCTACACCTTC.

The chain combines TRBV4-1 with TRBJ2-1; TRBD2 matches 15 bases. The CDR3 is made up of 19 amino acids. Germline assignment: CDR1 MGHRA and CDR2 YSYEKL. V was pared by 3 bases and J by 4 bases, with 10 bases of the junction left unmatched. The CDR3 is CASSQPPRTSGRGYNEQFF. The CDR3 DNA is TGCGCCAGCAGCCAGCCCCCTCGGACTAGCGGGAGGGGGTACAATGAGCAGTTCTTC.

The chain uses TRBV20-1 and TRBJ1-5; weak D call: TRBD1 (5 bases). The CDR3 is 13 amino acids. Trimming stripped 5 bases from V and 4 bases from J, with 12 bases between. CDR1 is DFQATT and CDR2 is SNEGSKA in the germline V gene (reference sequence). Here the CDR3 DNA reads TGCAGTGCTCATGGGGGGGGGAATCAGCCCCAGCATTTT. Residues: CSAHGGGNQPQHF.

This CDR3 is CASSPKGQYIYGYTF. The CDR3 bases are TGTGCCAGCAGTCCCAAGGGACAGTACATCTATGGCTACACCTTC. The V call is TRBV27, the J call TRBJ1-2; 7 bases map to TRBD1. Trimming took 5 bases from V and 4 from J; bases not matched to a gene: 10. CDR1 is MNHEY, CDR2 SMNVEV, per germline (reference sequence). CDR3 length: 15 residues.

The chain uses TRBV29-1 and TRBJ1-1; D is possibly TRBD1 (5 bases). Germline V lookup: CDR1 SQVTM, CDR2 ANQGSEA. The CDR3 consists of 14 residues. Trimming cost V 6 bases and J 0 bases, with 14 bases left between them. The CDR3 bases are TGCAGCGTGCCTGGAGGACATATGAACACTGAAGCTTTCTTT. Its translation is CSVPGGHMNTEAFF. The full variable domain, completed using reference TRBV29-1 and TRBJ1-1, is SAVISQKPSRDICQRGTSLTIQCQVDSQVTMMFWYRQQPGQSLTLIATANQGSEATYESGFVIDKFPISRPNLTFSTLTVSNMSPEDSSIYLCSVPGGHMNTEAFFGQGTRLTVV.

Worth noting for this clonotype: A read error may produce the germline difference seen at one junction end. The chain combines TRBV7-2 with TRBJ1-2; D uncertain. CDR1 is SGHTA and CDR2 is FQGNSA in the germline V gene. The CDR3 has 15 residues. This chain's CDR3 is CASSLVPDSPNGYTF. The CDR3 DNA sequence: TGTGCCAGCAGCTTAGTTCCTGACTCGCCAAATGGATACACCTTC.

This clonotype has just a few counts. The chain combines TRBV12-3 or TRBV12-4 with TRBJ2-3; 9 bases agree with TRBD2. With 3 bases clipped from V and 2 bases from J, the junction kept 18 bases outside the gene matches. The CDR3 covers 20 residues. CDR3 amino acids: CASSFYHQGQLAGNTDTQYF. CDR3 coding DNA: TGTGCCAGCAGTTTTTACCACCAAGGACAGCTAGCGGGAAACACAGATACGCAGTATTTT.

The J gene is TRBJ2-1, the V gene TRBV19; D call uncertain. Trimming took off 0 bases at V and 6 bases at J, with 12 bases between the two ends. CDR3 length: 15 residues. Germline CDR1 is LNHDA and CDR2 is SQIVND (reference sequence). CDR3 residues: CASSIEVRLGNEQFF. CDR3 DNA sequence: TGTGCCAGTAGTATAGAGGTCCGATTGGGCAATGAGCAGTTCTTC.

The rearrangement joins TRBV27 to TRBJ2-7, with D perhaps matching TRBD1 or TRBD2 (5 bases each). The V gene's germline CDR1 is MNHEY and CDR2 SMNVEV (reference sequence). The CDR3 runs to 12 residues. V lost 6 bases and J lost 3, with 9 bases in between. DNA of the CDR3: TGTGCCAGCAGGGGGGACGGCTACGAGCAGTACTTC. It codes for CASRGDGYEQYF.

The J gene is TRBJ1-1, the V gene TRBV14; unclear D gene. The V end lost 4 bases, the J end lost 8 bases, and 14 bases lay between the germline ends. CDR1 is SGHDN, CDR2 FVKESK, per germline. CDR3 length equals 13 residues. CDR3: CASSLLQDPEAFF. The DNA for the CDR3 is TGTGCCAGCAGCCTCCTTCAAGATCCGGAAGCTTTCTTT.

The chain employs TRBV7-8 and TRBJ2-1, with 8 bases fitting TRBD2. V lost 5 bases and J lost 0; bases outside the gene matches: 6. The CDR3 consists of 16 residues. Germline CDR1 SGHVS, CDR2 FQNEAQ. CDR3 amino acids: CASSPRGGSSYNEQFF. The CDR3 region has the DNA TGTGCCAGCAGCCCCCGGGGGGGGAGCTCCTACAATGAGCAGTTCTTC.

The chain employs TRBV24-1 and TRBJ1-2; D is ambiguous. The germline V and J ends were trimmed by 4 bases and 8 bases, with 10 bases remaining between them. Germline assignment: CDR1 KGHDR and CDR2 SFDVKD. CDR3 size: 12 residues. CDR3: CATSEGEGGYTF. Written as DNA, the CDR3 is TGTGCCACCAGTGAGGGAGAAGGGGGCTACACCTTC.

This clonotype came up many times. V and J are TRBV2 and TRBJ1-5; tentative D call: TRBD1 (5 bases). V was pared by 10 bases and J by 1 base, with 11 bases between. Germline-derived CDR1 and CDR2 are SNHLY and FYNNEI. The CDR3 spans 13 residues. CDR3 region: CAKGLGSNQPQHF. In nucleotides, the CDR3 is TGTGCCAAGGGGCTTGGGAGCAATCAGCCCCAGCATTTT.

This clonotype has more than one count but fewer than ten. The chain combines TRBV7-9 with TRBJ1-2; possibly TRBD1 for D (6 bases). From germline, CDR1 is SEHNR and CDR2 FQNEAQ (reference sequence). V lost 5 bases to trimming and J lost 8 bases, with 21 bases between them. The CDR3 covers 15 residues. The CDR3 region is CASSPRDIFGYGYTF. The CDR3 DNA sequence: TGTGCCAGCAGCCCTCGGGACATTTTCGGTTACGGCTACACCTTC.

This clonotype was found once. The chain employs TRBV20-1 and TRBJ1-1; no firm D call. This CDR3 has 12 residues. Germline V gene lookup returns CDR1 DFQATT and CDR2 SNEGSKA (reference sequence). Trimming left V 7 bases short and J 8 bases short, with 17 bases between. The CDR3: CSVRRPLGEAFF. The CDR3 DNA reads TGCAGTGTCAGGAGGCCGCTCGGGGAAGCTTTCTTT.

Remarks on this clonotype: Its ends do not fully match the called genes, so a read error is possible. The V and J genes are TRBV12-3 or TRBV12-4 and TRBJ1-1; no clear D gene. There are 14 residues in the CDR3. This chain's CDR3 is CASSLGGWNTEAFF. In DNA, the CDR3 is TGTGCCAGCAGCTTAGGAGGTTGGAACACTGAAGCTTTCTTT.